The source of this T cell receptor beta chain is a study of T cells in Graves' hyperthyroidism and ophthalmopathy. The sample holds a few counts of this clonotype. Antigen specificity is unknown. The length of the CDR3 is 14 residues. Trimming pared 3 bases from V and 4 bases from J, leaving 12 bases between. Amplification yielded TCR beta CDR3 regions, with RNA transcripts as the source. The HTBI primer set was used in a first-round RT-PCR of the TCR CDR3. TCRdb itself ran the multiplex PCR reads through MiXCR, one entry per CDR3 protein. This sample carries just under 750,000 distinct CDR3 sequences, about a third of them seen once, and the ten largest clones take approximately 31%. Not enrolled were patients with uncontrolled infection, other autoimmune disease, pregnancy or lactation. Using roughly 9.4 ml of fresh peripheral blood, PBMCs were prepared. Study outcomes and limitations: Most thyroid clonotypes expanded above 0.001 were also detected in blood. Ophthalmopathy, which appeared later, was predicted by the model a median approximately 6.7 months before onset.

The sample was blood. The TCR was taken from a middle-aged woman with Graves' hyperthyroidism. The rearrangement links TRBV12-3 or TRBV12-4 to TRBJ1-2; perhaps TRBD1 as D (5 bases). This CDR3 reads CASSLGTSGYGYTF. The CDR3 bases are TGTGCCAGCAGTTTGGGGACCTCGGGCTATGGCTACACCTTC.